This TCR beta chain was identified in a study of blood T cell repertoires in COVID-19. Study background: Acute-phase and convalescent COVID-19 samples originated in the United States, Italy and Spain. The cDNA or gDNA used as material had been derived from T cells, B-cell-depleted T cells, or PBMCs.

Germline CDR1 is SGHRS and CDR2 is YFSETQ. The junction had 4 bases not matched to a gene; V was cut back by 4 bases and J by 0 bases. The length of the CDR3 is 15 residues. Authors' analysis steps: Estimates of nucleated cell counts were drawn from the amplification of reference gene primers. Sequencing was performed with immunoSEQ multiplex PCR; in TCRdb, only in-frame clones are kept and a portion is missing. That table furnishes V, J and clone size, whereas the DNA furnished D and trimming. The data contain 250,000 to 300,000 clones, 70% to 90% of them seen just once; the ten biggest clones take up about 10%.

This chain connects TRBV5-1 to TRBJ2-7; 10 bases line up with TRBD2. Sequencing was performed on peripheral blood. This sequence originates from an older woman with acute or convalescent COVID-19. In DNA form, the CDR3 reads TGCGCCAGCAGCGTTAGCGGGGGGATCTCCTACGAGCAGTACTTC. Translating it yields CASSVSGGISYEQYF.